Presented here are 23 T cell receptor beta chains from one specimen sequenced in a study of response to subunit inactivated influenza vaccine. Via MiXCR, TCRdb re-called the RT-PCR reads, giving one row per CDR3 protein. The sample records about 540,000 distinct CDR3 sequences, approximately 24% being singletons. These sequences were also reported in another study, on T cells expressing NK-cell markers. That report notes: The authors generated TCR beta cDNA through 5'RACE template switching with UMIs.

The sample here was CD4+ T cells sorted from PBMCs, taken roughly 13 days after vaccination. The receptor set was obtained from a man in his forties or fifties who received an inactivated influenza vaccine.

CDR3 in amino acids: CASSQAWGARTEAFF. The CDR3 coding sequence is TGTGCCAGCAGCCAGGCGTGGGGGGCGCGAACTGAAGCTTTCTTT. The chain couples TRBV3-1 to TRBJ1-1; weak D call: TRBD1 (6 bases). V lost 3 bases, J lost 5 bases, and 16 bases lay in between. The germline V gene encodes CDR1 LGHDT and CDR2 YNNKEL (reference sequence). CDR3 length: 15 amino acids.

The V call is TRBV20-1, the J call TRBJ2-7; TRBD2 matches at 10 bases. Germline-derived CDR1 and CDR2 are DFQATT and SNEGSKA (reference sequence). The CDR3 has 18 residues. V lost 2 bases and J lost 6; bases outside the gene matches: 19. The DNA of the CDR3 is TGCAGTGCTAGACTACGAGTACAGGGAAGCGGGGGGGTCTGCGAGCAGTACTTC. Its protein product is CSARLRVQGSGGVCEQYF.

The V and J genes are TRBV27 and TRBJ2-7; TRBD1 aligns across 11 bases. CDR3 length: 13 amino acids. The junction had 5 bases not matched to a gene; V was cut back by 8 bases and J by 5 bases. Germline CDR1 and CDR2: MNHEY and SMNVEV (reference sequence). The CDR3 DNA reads TGTGCCAGCCAGGACAGGGGGCGGCACGAGCAGTACTTC. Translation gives CASQDRGRHEQYF.

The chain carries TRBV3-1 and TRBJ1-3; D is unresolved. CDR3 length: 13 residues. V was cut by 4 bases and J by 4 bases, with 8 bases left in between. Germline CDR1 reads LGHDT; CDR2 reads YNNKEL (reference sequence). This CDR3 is CASSPWIGNTIYF. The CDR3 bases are TGTGCCAGCAGCCCATGGATCGGAAACACCATATATTTT. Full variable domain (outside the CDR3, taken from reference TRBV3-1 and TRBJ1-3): DTAVSQTPKYLVTQMGNDKSIKCEQNLGHDTMYWYKQDSKKFLKIMFSYNNKELIINETVPNRFSPKSPDKAHLNLHINSLELGDSAVYFCASSPWIGNTIYFGEGSWLTVV.

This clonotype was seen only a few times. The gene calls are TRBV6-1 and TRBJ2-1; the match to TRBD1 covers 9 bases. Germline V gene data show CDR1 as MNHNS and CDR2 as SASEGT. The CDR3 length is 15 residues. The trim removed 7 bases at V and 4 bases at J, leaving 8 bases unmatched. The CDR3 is CASKLQGAGYNEQFF. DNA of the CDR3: TGTGCCAGCAAATTACAGGGGGCGGGATACAATGAGCAGTTCTTC.

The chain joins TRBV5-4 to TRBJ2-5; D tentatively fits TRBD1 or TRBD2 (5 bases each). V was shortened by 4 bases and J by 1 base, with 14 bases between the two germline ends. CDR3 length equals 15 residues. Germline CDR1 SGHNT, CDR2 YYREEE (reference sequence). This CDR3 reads CASSPRGAPQETQYF. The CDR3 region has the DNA TGTGCCAGCAGCCCGAGAGGGGCCCCCCAAGAGACCCAGTACTTC.

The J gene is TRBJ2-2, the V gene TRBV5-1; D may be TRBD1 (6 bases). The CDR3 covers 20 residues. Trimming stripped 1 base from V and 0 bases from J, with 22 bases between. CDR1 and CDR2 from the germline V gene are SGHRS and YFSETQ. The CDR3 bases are TGCGCCAGCAGCTTGTTTTCTTTTAGGGCAAACAGGGCGAACACCGGGGAGCTGTTTTTT. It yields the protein CASSLFSFRANRANTGELFF.

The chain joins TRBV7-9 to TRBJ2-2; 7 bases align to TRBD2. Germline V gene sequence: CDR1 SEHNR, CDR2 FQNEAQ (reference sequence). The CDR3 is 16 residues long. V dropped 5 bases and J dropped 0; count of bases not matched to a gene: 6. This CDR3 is CASSARDYSNTGELFF. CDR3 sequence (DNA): TGTGCCAGCAGCGCCCGGGACTACTCGAACACCGGGGAGCTGTTTTTT.

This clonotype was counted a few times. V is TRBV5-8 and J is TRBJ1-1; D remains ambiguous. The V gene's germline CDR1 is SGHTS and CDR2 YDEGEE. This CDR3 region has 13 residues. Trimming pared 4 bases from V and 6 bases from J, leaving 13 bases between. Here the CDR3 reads CASSPALGAEAFF. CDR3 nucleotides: TGTGCCAGCAGCCCCGCACTGGGCGCTGAAGCTTTCTTT.

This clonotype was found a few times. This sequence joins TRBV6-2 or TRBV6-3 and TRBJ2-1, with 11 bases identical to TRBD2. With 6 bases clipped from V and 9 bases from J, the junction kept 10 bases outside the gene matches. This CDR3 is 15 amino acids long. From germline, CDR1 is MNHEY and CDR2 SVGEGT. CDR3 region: CASRQTSGSNFEQFF. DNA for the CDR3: TGTGCCAGCAGGCAAACTAGCGGGAGTAACTTTGAGCAGTTCTTC.

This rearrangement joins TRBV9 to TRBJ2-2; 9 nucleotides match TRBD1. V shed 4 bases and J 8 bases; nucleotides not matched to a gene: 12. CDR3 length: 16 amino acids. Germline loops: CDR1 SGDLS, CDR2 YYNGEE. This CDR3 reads CASSPRDREHGGELFF. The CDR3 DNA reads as TGTGCCAGCAGCCCTCGGGACAGGGAGCATGGTGGGGAGCTGTTTTTT.

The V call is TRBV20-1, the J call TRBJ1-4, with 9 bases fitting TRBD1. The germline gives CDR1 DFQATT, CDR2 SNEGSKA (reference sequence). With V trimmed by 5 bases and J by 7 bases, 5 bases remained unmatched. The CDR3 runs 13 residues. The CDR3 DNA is TGCAGTGCTCGGGGACAGGGTCGTGAAAAACTGTTTTTT. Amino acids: CSARGQGREKLFF.

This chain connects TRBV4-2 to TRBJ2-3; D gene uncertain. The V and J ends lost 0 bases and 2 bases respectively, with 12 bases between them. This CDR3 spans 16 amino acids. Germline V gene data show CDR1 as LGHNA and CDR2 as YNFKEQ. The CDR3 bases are TGTGCCAGCAGCCAAGATATTGGTTACGCCACAGATACGCAGTATTTT. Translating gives CASSQDIGYATDTQYF.

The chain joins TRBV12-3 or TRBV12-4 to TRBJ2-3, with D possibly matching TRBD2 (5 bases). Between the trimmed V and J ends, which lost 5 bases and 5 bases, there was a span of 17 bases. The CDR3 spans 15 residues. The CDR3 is CASSGGPGGIDTQYF. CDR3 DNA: TGTGCCAGCAGTGGAGGACCAGGCGGTATAGATACGCAGTATTTT.

The CDR3 sequence is CASSVSGGRNEQFF. The CDR3 region has the DNA TGTGCCAGCAGTGTCTCGGGGGGGCGAAATGAGCAGTTCTTC. The chain employs TRBV2 and TRBJ2-1; 8 positions match TRBD2. This CDR3 has 14 residues. V trimming: 4 bases; J trimming: 7 bases; junction bases outside the gene matches: 6. Germline CDR1 and CDR2: SNHLY and FYNNEI.

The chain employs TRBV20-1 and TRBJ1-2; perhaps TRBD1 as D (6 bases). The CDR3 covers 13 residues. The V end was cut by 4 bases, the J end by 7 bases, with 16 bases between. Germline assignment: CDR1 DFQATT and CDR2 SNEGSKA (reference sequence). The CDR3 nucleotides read TGCAGTGCTATCAGGGGAGCTGGGGGTGGCTACACCTTC. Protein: CSAIRGAGGGYTF.

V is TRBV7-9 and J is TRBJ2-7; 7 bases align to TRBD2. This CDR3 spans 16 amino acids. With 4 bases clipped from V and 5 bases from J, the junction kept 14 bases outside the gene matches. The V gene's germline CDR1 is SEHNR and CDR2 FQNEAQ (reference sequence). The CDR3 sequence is CASSSAFWREPDEQYF. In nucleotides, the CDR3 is TGTGCCAGCAGCTCAGCTTTCTGGCGGGAGCCGGACGAGCAGTACTTC.

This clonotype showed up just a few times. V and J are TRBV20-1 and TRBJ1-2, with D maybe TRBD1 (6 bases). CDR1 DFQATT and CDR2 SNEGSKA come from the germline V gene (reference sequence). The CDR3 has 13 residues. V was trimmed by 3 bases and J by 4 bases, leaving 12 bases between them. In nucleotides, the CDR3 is TGCAGTGCTAGGGGCCAGGGGAGCTATGGCTACACCTTC. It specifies CSARGQGSYGYTF.

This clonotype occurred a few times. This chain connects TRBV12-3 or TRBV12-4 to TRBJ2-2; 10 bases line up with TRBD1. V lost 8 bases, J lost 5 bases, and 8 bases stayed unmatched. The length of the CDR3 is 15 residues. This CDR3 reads CASSGQGGETGELFF. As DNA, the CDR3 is TGTGCCAGCTCAGGACAGGGGGGAGAGACCGGGGAGCTGTTTTTT.

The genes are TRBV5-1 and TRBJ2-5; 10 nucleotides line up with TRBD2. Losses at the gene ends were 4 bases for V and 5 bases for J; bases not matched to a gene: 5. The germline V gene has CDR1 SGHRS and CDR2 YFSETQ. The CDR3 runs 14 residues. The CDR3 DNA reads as TGCGCCAGCAGCCCAGCGGGAGGGCCGGAGACCCAGTACTTC. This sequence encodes CASSPAGGPETQYF.

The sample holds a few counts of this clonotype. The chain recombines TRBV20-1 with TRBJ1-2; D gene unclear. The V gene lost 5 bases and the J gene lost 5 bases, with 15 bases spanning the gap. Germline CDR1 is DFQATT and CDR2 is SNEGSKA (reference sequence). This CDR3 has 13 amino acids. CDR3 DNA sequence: TGCAGTGCTGTTCGGCGGGTTGGATATGGCTACACCTTC. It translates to CSAVRRVGYGYTF.

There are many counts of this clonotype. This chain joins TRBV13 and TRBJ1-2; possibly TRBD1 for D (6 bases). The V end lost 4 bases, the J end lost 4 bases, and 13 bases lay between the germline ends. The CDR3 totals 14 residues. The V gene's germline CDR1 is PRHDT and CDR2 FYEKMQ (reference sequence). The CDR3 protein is CASSSLTGGYGYTF. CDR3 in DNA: TGTGCCAGCAGCTCGCTGACAGGTGGCTATGGCTACACCTTC.

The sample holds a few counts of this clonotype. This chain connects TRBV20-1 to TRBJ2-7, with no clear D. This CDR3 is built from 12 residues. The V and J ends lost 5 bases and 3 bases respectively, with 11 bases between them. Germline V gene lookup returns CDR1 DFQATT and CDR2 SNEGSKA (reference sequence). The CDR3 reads CSAAPGNYEQYF. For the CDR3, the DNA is TGCAGTGCTGCACCTGGGAACTACGAGCAGTACTTC.